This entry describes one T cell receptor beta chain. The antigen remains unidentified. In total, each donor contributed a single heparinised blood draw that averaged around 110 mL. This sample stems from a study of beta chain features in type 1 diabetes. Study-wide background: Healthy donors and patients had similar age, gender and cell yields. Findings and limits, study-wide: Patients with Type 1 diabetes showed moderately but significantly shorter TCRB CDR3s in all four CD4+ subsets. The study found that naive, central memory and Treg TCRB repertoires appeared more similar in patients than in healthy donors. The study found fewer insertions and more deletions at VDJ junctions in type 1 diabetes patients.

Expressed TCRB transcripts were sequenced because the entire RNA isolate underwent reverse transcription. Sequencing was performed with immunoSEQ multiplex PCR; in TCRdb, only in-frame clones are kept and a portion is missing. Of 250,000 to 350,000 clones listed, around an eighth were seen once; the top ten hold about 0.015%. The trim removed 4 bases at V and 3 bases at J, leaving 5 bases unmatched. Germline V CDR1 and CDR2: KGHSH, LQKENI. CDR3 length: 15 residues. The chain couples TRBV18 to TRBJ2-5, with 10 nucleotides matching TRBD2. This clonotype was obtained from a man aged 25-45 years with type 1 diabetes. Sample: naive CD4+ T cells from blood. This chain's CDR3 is CASSRTSGAEETQYF. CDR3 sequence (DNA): TGTGCCAGCTCACGTACTAGCGGGGCAGAAGAGACCCAGTACTTC.